The 18 T cell receptor beta chains reported below all come from one sample, sequenced in a study of shared T cell receptors in the human thymus. Profiled with immunoSEQ multiplex PCR; TCRdb holds only in-frame clones, not every one. This table holds 500,000 to 750,000 clones, approximately 90% found once. This same sample was also taken into another study, of human thymus T cells.

The sample was thymocytes. These receptors came from a boy under two years old with a congenital heart defect.

This chain joins TRBV15 and TRBJ1-3; D might be TRBD1 (5 bases). The CDR3 is made up of 17 amino acids. Germline V gene data show CDR1 as LNHNV and CDR2 as YYDKDF (reference sequence). V was pared by 3 bases and J by 4 bases, with 19 bases between. The CDR3 DNA reads TGTGCCACCAGCAGCACCCGGCGGGGGGAGGGAGGAAACACCATATATTTT. Protein sequence: CATSSTRRGEGGNTIYF.

This clone was detected once. The rearrangement uses TRBV7-8 and TRBJ2-7, with 9 bases that match TRBD1. The germline V gene encodes CDR1 SGHVS and CDR2 FQNEAQ. Trimming took 3 bases from V and 3 from J; bases not matched to a gene: 6. The CDR3 consists of 15 residues. The CDR3 protein is CASSFPGQGYYEQYF. The DNA of the CDR3 is TGTGCCAGCAGCTTTCCGGGACAGGGCTACTACGAGCAGTACTTC.

A few counts support this clone. The chain recombines TRBV10-1 with TRBJ1-5, with D unresolved. The CDR3 is 14 amino acids. Germline assignment: CDR1 WNHNN and CDR2 SYGVQD (reference sequence). Trimming stripped 8 bases from V and 1 base from J, with 12 bases between. DNA for the CDR3: TGCGCCAGCCGGAGGCCGGGAAGCAATCAGCCCCAGCATTTT. Translation gives CASRRPGSNQPQHF.

This clone was recorded a few times. The chain links TRBV5-1 to TRBJ2-2; TRBD1 agrees at 7 bases. Per the germline V gene, CDR1 is SGHRS and CDR2 is YFSETQ. The V segment lost 0 bases and the J segment 7 bases; nucleotides outside the gene matches: 21. The CDR3 is 20 amino acids. CDR3 DNA sequence: TGCGCCAGCAGCTTGGCCCCCTGGGGACAGAGATCAGGAGGAGGCGGGGAGCTGTTTTTT. Protein sequence: CASSLAPWGQRSGGGGELFF.

This chain links TRBV4-3 with TRBJ2-7; a weak D match, TRBD1 (5 bases). This CDR3 has 14 residues. V was clipped by 4 bases and J by 3 bases, with 13 bases between them. CDR1 and CDR2 from the germline V gene are LGHNA and YSLEER. CDR3 DNA: TGCGCCAGCAGCCGAAGGGGCCCCCTCTACGAGCAGTACTTC. This codes for CASSRRGPLYEQYF.

The V and J genes are TRBV28 and TRBJ2-7, with a possible D match to TRBD1 (6 bases). This CDR3 is built from 14 residues. The germline gives CDR1 MDHEN, CDR2 SYDVKM. Trimming removed 6 bases from V and 6 bases from J, with 18 bases in between. The CDR3 nucleotides read TGTGCCAGCAGCCCCGCAGGGGACCTGGCCGAGCAGTACTTC. It codes for CASSPAGDLAEQYF.

The CDR3, as DNA: TGTGCCAGCAGTTACTCGGGCGGGAGGAGGTACAATGAGCAGTTCTTC. It codes for CASSYSGGRRYNEQFF. The chain carries TRBV6-5 and TRBJ2-1; 8 positions match TRBD2. The germline V gene encodes CDR1 MNHEY and CDR2 SVGAGI. Trimming took 0 bases from V and 4 from J; bases not matched to a gene: 5. CDR3 length: 16 residues.

With respect to this clone: The junction does not match germline at one end; this may be a read error. At the DNA level, this CDR3 is encoded by other sequences in the same sample as well. The rearrangement links TRBV4-1 to TRBJ2-7; 10 nucleotides agree with TRBD2. Germline V gene data show CDR1 as MGHRA and CDR2 as YSYEKL. The CDR3 is 16 residues long. Here the CDR3 DNA reads TGTGCCAGCAGCCAAGCTCTAGCGGGGGCCTCCTACGAGCAGTACTTC. Residues: CASSQALAGASYEQYF.

This clone has just a few counts. The J gene is TRBJ2-7, the V gene TRBV4-3; no definite D call. The germline CDR1 and CDR2 sequences are LGHNA and YSLEER. The CDR3 has 15 amino acids. Trimming stripped 3 bases from V and 5 bases from J, with 17 bases between. The CDR3 DNA reads as TGCGCCAGCAGCCACGAATATCCGGAGTCCCACGAGCAGTACTTC. It encodes CASSHEYPESHEQYF.

The J gene is TRBJ2-7, the V gene TRBV27; 7 bases map to TRBD2. With 8 bases clipped from V and 6 bases from J, the junction kept 7 bases outside the gene matches. In germline, CDR1 is MNHEY, CDR2 SMNVEV (reference sequence). The CDR3 loop spans 12 amino acids. CDR3 region: CASGRGDGEQYF. The CDR3 DNA reads TGTGCCAGCGGCCGGGGGGACGGCGAGCAGTACTTC.

The chain recombines TRBV2 with TRBJ2-1; TRBD1 matches 9 bases. This CDR3 is built from 17 residues. The germline V gene has CDR1 SNHLY and CDR2 FYNNEI. J was trimmed by 6 bases and V by 4 bases; bases with no gene match: 13. The CDR3 loop is CASSGLGGTGSINEQFF. The CDR3 region has the DNA TGTGCCAGCAGTGGGTTGGGGGGGACAGGGTCGATCAATGAGCAGTTCTTC.

This chain connects TRBV29-1 to TRBJ2-3, with 7 bases matching TRBD2. Germline V gene sequence: CDR1 SQVTM, CDR2 ANQGSEA. CDR3 size: 14 residues. The V gene end was trimmed by 4 bases and the J gene end by 4 bases; junction bases not matched to a gene: 8. CDR3 region: CSVGWDYNSDTQYF. Here the CDR3 DNA reads TGCAGCGTTGGTTGGGACTATAATTCAGATACGCAGTATTTT.

J is TRBJ2-5 and V is TRBV10-3; TRBD2 aligns across 8 bases. TRBJ2-7 matches the DNA end more closely, so the J call is doubtful. Germline CDR1 ENHRY, CDR2 SYGVKD. The CDR3 is 13 residues long. The CDR3 bases are TGTGCCATCACTCGGGAGGGCCTAGACGAGCAGTACTTC. It encodes CAITREGLDEQYF.

The chain joins TRBV5-1 to TRBJ1-2; D gene unclear. V lost 5 bases and J 3 bases, leaving 14 bases between the germline ends. Germline loops: CDR1 SGHRS, CDR2 YFSETQ. This CDR3 has 14 amino acids. The CDR3 loop is CASSWEGEDYGYTF. The CDR3 DNA reads as TGCGCCAGCAGTTGGGAGGGAGAGGACTATGGCTACACCTTC.

The chain employs TRBV5-5 and TRBJ2-7; the D is unclear. CDR1 is SGHKS, CDR2 YYEKEE, per germline (reference sequence). Trimming took off 5 bases at V and 3 bases at J, with 6 bases between the two ends. The CDR3 runs to 11 residues. The CDR3 here is CASRSGYEQYF. The CDR3 DNA follows: TGTGCCAGCAGGTCAGGCTACGAGCAGTACTTC.

A single count supports this clone. The chain uses TRBV11-1 and TRBJ2-1; 7 bases fit TRBD1. In germline, CDR1 is SGHAT, CDR2 FQDESV (reference sequence). This CDR3 has 14 amino acids. V gave up 2 bases and J gave up 5 bases; unmatched junction bases: 3. The CDR3 protein is CASSLRDSHNEQFF. CDR3 DNA sequence: TGTGCCAGCAGCTTACGGGACAGTCACAATGAGCAGTTCTTC.

This chain links TRBV7-9 with TRBJ2-2, with D tentatively TRBD2 (6 bases). Germline V gene data show CDR1 as SEHNR and CDR2 as FQNEAQ (reference sequence). The CDR3 runs to 17 residues. The V and J ends lost 1 base and 2 bases respectively, with 14 bases between them. The CDR3 nucleotides are TGTGCCAGCAGCTTAGGGGGGAGGACATTTAACACCGGGGAGCTGTTTTTT. Encoded protein: CASSLGGRTFNTGELFF.

The rearrangement joins TRBV5-6 to TRBJ1-1; D ambiguous. Trimming left V 4 bases short and J 5 bases short, with 12 bases between. CDR3 length: 13 amino acids. The germline V gene encodes CDR1 SGHDT and CDR2 YYEEEE. CDR3 sequence: CASSPRGRTEAFF. CDR3 in DNA: TGTGCCAGCAGCCCACGAGGCCGAACTGAAGCTTTCTTT.